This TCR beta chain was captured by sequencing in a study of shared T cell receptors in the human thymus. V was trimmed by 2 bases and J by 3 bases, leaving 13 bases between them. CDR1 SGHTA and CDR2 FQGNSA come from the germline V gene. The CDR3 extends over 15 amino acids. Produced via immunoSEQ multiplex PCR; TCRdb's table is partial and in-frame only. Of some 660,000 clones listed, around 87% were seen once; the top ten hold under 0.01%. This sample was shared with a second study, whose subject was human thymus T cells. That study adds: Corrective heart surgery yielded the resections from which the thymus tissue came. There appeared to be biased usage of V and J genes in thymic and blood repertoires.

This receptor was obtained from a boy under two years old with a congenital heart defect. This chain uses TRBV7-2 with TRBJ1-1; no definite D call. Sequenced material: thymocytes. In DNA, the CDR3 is TGTGCCAGCAGCTTATCGGGGAATGGGGACACTGAAGCTTTCTTT. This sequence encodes CASSLSGNGDTEAFF.